A single TCR beta chain is shown here with its context. The antigen is undetermined. Sequenced by immunoSEQ multiplex PCR; TCRdb stores in-frame clones only, minus some. The table shows around 98,000 clones, with about 88% occurring only once. The CDR3 length is 15 residues. The V gene end was trimmed by 5 bases and the J gene end by 12 bases; junction bases not matched to a gene: 16. Germline-derived CDR1 and CDR2 are SGHTA and FQGNSA. The record originates from a study of cytomegalovirus exposure and HLA in healthy donors. Whole-study context: The use of the same platform for the 90 to 150 validation repertoires and the approximately 730 first-cohort repertoires was reported by a later analysis. Study findings and constraints: A classifier reportedly called cytomegalovirus status with high sensitivity and specificity. The majority of TCR sequences were rare, yet some public TCRs appeared in many donors.

The specimen sequenced was PBMCs. This receptor was identified in a man between 18 and 29 years old in good health and CMV-seropositive. The genes are TRBV7-2 and TRBJ2-7, with TRBD2 identical over 10 bases. The CDR3 is CASSPLVGLANFRYF. In DNA form, the CDR3 reads TGTGCCAGCAGCCCCCTCGTGGGACTAGCGAATTTCCGGTACTTC.